A single T cell receptor beta chain is shown here with its context. What it binds is not known. These data originate in a study of early T cells in non-severe SARS-CoV-2 infection. Unique molecular identifiers were affixed to single, distinct cDNA molecules. TCRdb ran MiXCR on the 5' RACE reads and lists one entry per CDR3 protein. The data show under 85,000 distinct CDR3 sequences, with about 10% seen just once and about 6% held by the top ten. Germline values: CDR1 SQVTM, CDR2 ANQGSEA. The CDR3 is 14 residues long. V gave up 1 base and J gave up 0 bases, with 9 bases separating them. Study findings and constraints: The matching step, a VDJdb search, favored anti-spike CD8 responses and missed private and CD4 specificities.

The sample consisted of whole blood, taken at baseline. The sequence derives from an adult who was a healthcare worker with PCR-confirmed SARS-CoV-2 infection or an uninfected control (not recorded which). The chain recombines TRBV29-1 with TRBJ1-1; unclear D gene. For the CDR3, the DNA is TGCAGCGTTGAAGGTCTTAGAGTGAACACTGAAGCTTTCTTT. Translation: CSVEGLRVNTEAFF.